This entry is about one T cell receptor beta chain. The antigen is unknown. Using immunoSEQ multiplex PCR, the repertoire was profiled, and TCRdb retains in-frame clones only, with some absent. Of about 79,000 clones listed, 60% to 80% are singletons. The data belong to a study of vaccination effects on CD4 cells after COVID-19. Antigen-specific CD4+ T cells were expanded (with viral peptide pools) by the ViraFEST assay ahead of sequencing. Investigators separated out CD4+ T cells once 10 days of culture had passed. None of these healthy vaccinees had been infected with SARS-CoV-2 before vaccination. CDR1 and CDR2 from the germline V gene are LNHDA and SQIVND (reference sequence). The CDR3 totals 16 residues. Trimming stripped 7 bases from V and 4 bases from J, with 22 bases between.

The chain combines TRBV19 with TRBJ1-1, with D perhaps TRBD1 (5 bases). The receptor was derived from a human donor who received a COVID-19 vaccine. The input for sequencing was CD4+ T cells from PBMCs cultured with HCoV-229E spike peptides, taken before COVID-19 vaccination. The CDR3 region is CASKPTGQVRGTEAFF. The CDR3 nucleotides are TGTGCCAGTAAACCAACCGGGCAGGTAAGGGGCACTGAAGCTTTCTTT. Using reference TRBV19 and TRBJ1-1 for the parts outside the CDR3, the full variable domain is DGGITQSPKYLFRKEGQNVTLSCEQNLNHDAMYWYRQDPGQGLRLIYYSQIVNDFQKGDIAEGYSVSREKKESFPLTVTSAQKNPTAFYLCASKPTGQVRGTEAFFGQGTRLTVV.